This T cell receptor beta chain was captured in a study of early T cells in non-severe SARS-CoV-2 infection. The wider study: Bulk RNA isolated from unsorted whole blood underwent sequencing; chains were not paired.

Findings and limits, study-wide: Anti-spike CD8 responses were favored by VDJdb matching, which missed private and CD4 specificities.

Unique molecular identifiers were affixed to single, distinct cDNA molecules. TCRdb re-called the 5' RACE reads through MiXCR, storing one row per CDR3 protein. The table has 68,000 or so distinct CDR3 sequences, 9.5% to 13% seen once. Concerning this clonotype itself: What it binds is unknown. The junction and the germline gene differ at one end; a read error may be behind it.

The CDR3 loop spans 15 amino acids. In germline, CDR1 is SGHVS, CDR2 FNYEAQ. The specimen sequenced was whole blood. The gene calls are TRBV7-6 and TRBJ2-5; D possibly corresponds to TRBD1 (5 bases). This TCR derives from an adult who was a healthcare worker with PCR-confirmed SARS-CoV-2 infection or an uninfected control (not recorded which). CDR3 bases: TGTGTCAGCAGCTTAGATTGGGGCCCAGAAGGGACCCAGTACTTC. Translated, it gives CVSSLDWGPEGTQYF.